The present entry profiles one T cell receptor beta chain with its context. What it binds is unknown. The assay was immunoSEQ multiplex PCR, and TCRdb's table has in-frame clones only and misses some. The sample gives over 400,000 clones, roughly 87% of which show up once; 2.5% is in the top ten. Germline V gene sequence: CDR1 LGHDT, CDR2 YNNKEL (reference sequence). Trimming pared 1 base from V and 7 bases from J, leaving 10 bases between. The CDR3 is 13 residues long. As for treatment: some 19 received Ad26.COV2.S at low or high dose, single or two shots; 5 received placebo; per-sample allocation not given. The investigators took samples on day 63 after the first vaccine or placebo injection. This entry comes from a study of Ad26.COV2.S vaccination and SARS-CoV-2 variants. In the study overall: The authors gave Ad26.COV2.S intramuscularly, either once or twice 56 days apart.

Overall study findings and caveats: Comparable non-spike TCR breadth was observed in vaccine and placebo recipients.

The sequenced sample was peripheral blood, obtained in a trial of Ad26.COV2.S vaccine versus placebo. The gene calls are TRBV3-1 (or the pseudogene TRBV3-2) and TRBJ1-1, with a tentative D call TRBD1 (5 bases). This clonotype was sampled from a person aged 18-60 years who received the Ad26.COV2.S COVID-19 vaccine or a placebo. This CDR3 reads CASSQAGPDEAFF. The DNA of the CDR3 is TGTGCCAGCAGCCAAGCAGGGCCGGATGAAGCTTTCTTT.